The 16 T cell receptor beta chains presented below share a single source sample, sequenced in a study of persistence of HIV-infected CD4 T cells. An overlapping HIV-1 Gag peptide pool stimulated these cells at roughly 1 ug/peptide/mL. CD40L-negative CD69-negative CD45RO-high memory CD4+ T cells were sorted as populations depleted of antigen-responding cells. This was the immunoSEQ version 4 assay in survey mode. Assay: immunoSEQ multiplex PCR; the TCRdb copy retains only in-frame clones and omits some. The profile covers about 40,000 clones, with about four fifths appearing a single time and 13% to 15% taken by the ten largest. These receptors have no identified antigens. Sequenced material: CD4+ T cells sorted from PBMCs after roughly 20-hour stimulation, taken from a patient who received antiretroviral therapy. These TCRs come from an adult man with HIV who was CMV-seropositive.

Only one count was recorded for this clone. CDR3 DNA sequence: TGTGCCTGGAGTTATGTGAGCGCAAACACAGATACGCAGTATTTT. Amino acid sequence: CAWSYVSANTDTQYF. The chain uses TRBV30 and TRBJ2-3; D call uncertain. Per germline, CDR1 GTSNPN and CDR2 SVGIG (reference sequence). There are 15 residues in the CDR3. Trimming removed 2 bases at V and 2 bases at J, with 14 bases between.

The rearrangement uses TRBV5-1 and TRBJ2-2; 8 bases agree with TRBD1. Germline values: CDR1 SGHRS, CDR2 YFSETQ. The CDR3 sequence is 16 residues long. The trim removed 0 bases at V and 3 bases at J, leaving 4 bases unmatched. The CDR3 loop reads CASSLDPGGDTGELFF. In DNA, the CDR3 is TGCGCCAGCAGCTTGGACCCAGGGGGCGACACCGGGGAGCTGTTTTTT. The variable domain in full, completed from reference TRBV5-1 and TRBJ2-2, reads KAGVTQTPRYLIKTRGQQVTLSCSPISGHRSVSWYQQTPGQGLQFLFEYFSETQRNKGNFPGRFSGRQFSNSRSEMNVSTLELGDSALYLCASSLDPGGDTGELFFGEGSRLTVL.

The chain employs TRBV6-5 and TRBJ2-7; 8 bases map to TRBD1. Trimming cost V 7 bases and J 2 bases; bases outside gene matches: 7. This CDR3 is 14 amino acids long. Germline values: CDR1 MNHEY, CDR2 SVGAGI. CDR3 in amino acids: CASTPGTGPYEQYF. In nucleotides, the CDR3 is TGTGCCAGCACCCCGGGGACAGGACCCTACGAGCAGTACTTC.

This clone was counted only a few times. This chain joins TRBV12-3 or TRBV12-4 and TRBJ1-2; D unclear. V lost 2 bases and J lost 2, with 3 bases in between. The CDR3 length is 12 residues. CDR3 nucleotides: TGTGCCAGCAGTTTAACCAACTATGGCTACACCTTC. Its protein product is CASSLTNYGYTF.

The rearrangement uses TRBV7-9 and TRBJ2-2; D remains unclear. This CDR3 is 13 amino acids long. CDR1 is SEHNR and CDR2 is FQNEAQ in the germline V gene (reference sequence). V lost 0 bases and J 5 bases, leaving 4 bases between the germline ends. The DNA for the CDR3 is TGTGCCAGCAGCTTAGCTCTAACCGGGGAGCTGTTTTTT. This gives the protein CASSLALTGELFF.

The J gene is TRBJ2-7, the V gene TRBV6-1, with D possibly TRBD2 on 5 matching bases. V was cut by 5 bases and J by 0 bases, with 11 bases left in between. Germline V gene lookup returns CDR1 MNHNS and CDR2 SASEGT. This CDR3 region has 14 residues. The CDR3 nucleotides are TGTGCCAGCAGTCCAGTGGGGAGCTCCTACGAGCAGTACTTC. It codes for CASSPVGSSYEQYF.

The chain carries TRBV5-6 and TRBJ1-1; D gene ambiguous. Looked up from germline, CDR1 is SGHDT and CDR2 is YYEEEE. Trimming pared 2 bases from V and 7 bases from J, leaving 9 bases between. CDR3 size: 12 residues. The CDR3: CASSFRQDEAFF. The CDR3 nucleotides read TGTGCCAGCAGCTTCAGGCAAGATGAAGCTTTCTTT.

The chain employs TRBV11-2 and TRBJ2-6; the D gene is possibly TRBD2 (5 bases). The CDR3 totals 17 residues. Germline V gene sequence: CDR1 SGHAT, CDR2 FQNNGV. Trimming shortened V by 3 bases and J by 3 bases, and 15 bases separated the two germline ends. In DNA form, the CDR3 reads TGTGCCAGCAGCTTGAGTCCCGGGGTGATTGGGGCCAACGTCCTGACTTTC. As protein: CASSLSPGVIGANVLTF.

The gene calls are TRBV14 and TRBJ1-1, with 7 bases aligning to TRBD1. Unmatched junction bases numbered 5, after V lost 5 bases and J lost 2 bases. The CDR3 has 14 residues. Germline V lookup: CDR1 SGHDN, CDR2 FVKESK. The CDR3: CASSADRVNTEAFF. CDR3 in DNA: TGTGCCAGCAGCGCCGACAGGGTCAACACTGAAGCTTTCTTT.

This clone was counted once. This chain uses TRBV5-1 with TRBJ1-2, with D uncertain. V was pared by 2 bases and J by 0 bases, with 5 bases between. The length of the CDR3 is 13 residues. CDR1 is SGHRS, CDR2 YFSETQ, per germline. CDR3 sequence (DNA): TGCGCCAGCAGCTTTTCCGCTAACTATGGCTACACCTTC. This encodes CASSFSANYGYTF.

The rearrangement links TRBV3-1 (or the pseudogene TRBV3-2) to TRBJ2-7, with D possibly being TRBD1 (6 bases). This CDR3 spans 12 amino acids. The V gene's germline CDR1 is LGHDT and CDR2 YNNKEL (reference sequence). The V end lost 6 bases, the J end lost 3 bases, and 9 bases lay between the germline ends. The CDR3 DNA reads as TGTGCCAGCAGTCCAGGGGTCTACGAGCAGTACTTC. It codes for CASSPGVYEQYF.

In its sample, this clone was seen once. V gene TRBV7-2 combines with J gene TRBJ2-1; 7 bases map to TRBD2. In germline, CDR1 is SGHTA, CDR2 FQGNSA. This CDR3 has 15 residues. J lost 6 bases, V lost 1 base, and 6 bases had no gene match. CDR3 in amino acids: CASSLVAGAGNEQFF. The CDR3 coding sequence is TGTGCCAGCAGCTTAGTCGCGGGAGCAGGCAATGAGCAGTTCTTC. The variable domain in full, completed from reference TRBV7-2 and TRBJ2-1, reads GAGVSQSPSNKVTEKGKDVELRCDPISGHTALYWYRQSLGQGLEFLIYFQGNSAPDKSGLPSDRFSAERTGGSVSTLTIQRTQQEDSAVYLCASSLVAGAGNEQFFGPGTRLTVL.

The chain couples TRBV12-3 or TRBV12-4 to TRBJ1-1; possible D gene TRBD1, 6 bases. V lost 8 bases and J 3 bases, leaving 13 bases between the germline ends. The CDR3 sequence is 13 residues long. Here the CDR3 DNA reads TGTGCCAGCGGGGGGGCCCCAGACACTGAAGCTTTCTTT. This gives the protein CASGGAPDTEAFF.

The chain is built from TRBV5-4 and TRBJ1-1; 10 bases are a match to TRBD1. The germline CDR1 and CDR2 sequences are SGHNT and YYREEE (reference sequence). Trimming at V came to 4 bases and at J to 2 bases, leaving 5 bases not matched to a gene. CDR3 length: 15 residues. Written as DNA, the CDR3 is TGTGCCAGCAGCCCGGAGACAGGGGGCAACACTGAAGCTTTCTTT. Amino acid sequence: CASSPETGGNTEAFF.

The chain joins TRBV13 to TRBJ1-2; 9 bases map to TRBD1. Germline-derived CDR1 and CDR2 are PRHDT and FYEKMQ (reference sequence). CDR3 length: 16 amino acids. V trimming: 1 base; J trimming: 1 base; junction bases outside the gene matches: 4. The CDR3 DNA reads TGTGCCAGCAGCTTAGTCGGGACAGGGAATAACTATGGCTACACCTTC. Its translation: CASSLVGTGNNYGYTF.

V usage is TRBV27 and J usage is TRBJ1-5; 7 bases align to TRBD1. The CDR3 has 15 amino acids. The junction had 4 bases not matched to a gene; V was cut back by 3 bases and J by 2 bases. The germline gives CDR1 MNHEY, CDR2 SMNVEV (reference sequence). CDR3: CASSLNRGGNQPQHF. In DNA form, the CDR3 reads TGTGCCAGCAGTTTGAACAGGGGTGGCAATCAGCCCCAGCATTTT.